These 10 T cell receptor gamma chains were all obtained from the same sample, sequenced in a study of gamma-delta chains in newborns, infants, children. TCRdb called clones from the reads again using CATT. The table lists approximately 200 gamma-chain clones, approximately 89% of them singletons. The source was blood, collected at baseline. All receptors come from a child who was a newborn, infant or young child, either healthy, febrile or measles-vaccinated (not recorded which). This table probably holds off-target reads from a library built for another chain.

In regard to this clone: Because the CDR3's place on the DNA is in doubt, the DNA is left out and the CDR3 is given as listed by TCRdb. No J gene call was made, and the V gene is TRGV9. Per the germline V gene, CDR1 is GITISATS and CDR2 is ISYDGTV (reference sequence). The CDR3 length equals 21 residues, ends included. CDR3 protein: CACDILGDTRQMFFGTGIKLF.

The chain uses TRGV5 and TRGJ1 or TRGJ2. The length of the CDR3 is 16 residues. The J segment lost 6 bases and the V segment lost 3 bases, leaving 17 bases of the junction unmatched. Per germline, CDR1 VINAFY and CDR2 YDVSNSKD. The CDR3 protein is CATWDFRHPQSYKKLF. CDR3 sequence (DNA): TGTGCCACCTGGGACTTCCGACACCCTCAGAGTTATAAGAAACTCTTT.

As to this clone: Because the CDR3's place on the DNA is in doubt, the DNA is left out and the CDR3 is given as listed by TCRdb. Here the CDR3 reads CACDTWGIRSSWDTRQMFFGTGIKLF. Called V gene: TRGV9; the J gene was not called. The CDR3 numbers 26 amino acids, ends counted. Looked up from germline, CDR1 is GITISATS and CDR2 is ISYDGTV (reference sequence).

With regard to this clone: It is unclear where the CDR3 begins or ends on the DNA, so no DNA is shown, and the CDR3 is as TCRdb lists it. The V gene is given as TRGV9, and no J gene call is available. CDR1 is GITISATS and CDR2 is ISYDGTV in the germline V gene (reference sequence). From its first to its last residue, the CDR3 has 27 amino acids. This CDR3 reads CACDTLLGDTSSWDTRQMFFGTGIKLF.

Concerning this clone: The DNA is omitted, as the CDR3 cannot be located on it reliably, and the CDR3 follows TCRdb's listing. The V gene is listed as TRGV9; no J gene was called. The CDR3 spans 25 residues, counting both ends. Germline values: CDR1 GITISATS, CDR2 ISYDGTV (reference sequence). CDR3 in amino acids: CACDTGGYAIWDTRQMFFGTGIKLF.

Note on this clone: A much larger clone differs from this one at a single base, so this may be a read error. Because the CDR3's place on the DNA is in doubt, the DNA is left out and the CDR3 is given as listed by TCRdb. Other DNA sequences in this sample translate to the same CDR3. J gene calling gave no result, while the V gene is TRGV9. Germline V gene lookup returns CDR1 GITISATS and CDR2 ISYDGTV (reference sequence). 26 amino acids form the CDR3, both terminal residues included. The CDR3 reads CACDLIVGDTNWDTRQMFFGTGIKLF.

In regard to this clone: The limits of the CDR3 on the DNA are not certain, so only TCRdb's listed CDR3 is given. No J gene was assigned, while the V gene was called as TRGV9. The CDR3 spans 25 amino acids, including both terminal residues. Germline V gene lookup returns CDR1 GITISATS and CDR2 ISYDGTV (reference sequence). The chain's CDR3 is CACDVLGDTSWDTRQMFFGTGIKLF.

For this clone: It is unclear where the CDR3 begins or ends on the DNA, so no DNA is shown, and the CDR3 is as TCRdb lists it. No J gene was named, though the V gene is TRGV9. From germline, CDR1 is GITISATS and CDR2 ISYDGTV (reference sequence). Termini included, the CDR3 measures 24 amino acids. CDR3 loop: CACDTVLGDTDTRQMFFGTGIKLF.

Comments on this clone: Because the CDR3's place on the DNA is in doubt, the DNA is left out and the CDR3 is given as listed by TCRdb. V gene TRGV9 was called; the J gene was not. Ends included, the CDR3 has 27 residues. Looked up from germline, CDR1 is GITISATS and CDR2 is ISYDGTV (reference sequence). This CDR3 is CACDEVNWGIQSWDTRQMFFGTGIKLF.

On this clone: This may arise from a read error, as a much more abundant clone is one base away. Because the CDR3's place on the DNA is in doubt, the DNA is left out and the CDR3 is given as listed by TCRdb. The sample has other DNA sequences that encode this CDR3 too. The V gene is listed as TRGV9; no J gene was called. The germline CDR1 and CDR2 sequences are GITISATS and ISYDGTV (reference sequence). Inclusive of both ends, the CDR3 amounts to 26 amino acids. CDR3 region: CACDLIVGDTNWDTRQMFFGTGIKLF.